This T cell receptor beta chain is drawn from a study of T cell changes during pregnancy in multiple sclerosis. Using immunoSEQ multiplex PCR, the repertoire was profiled, and TCRdb retains in-frame clones only, with some absent. This table has around 99,000 clones, roughly 92% appearing once. J was trimmed by 2 bases and V by 7 bases; bases with no gene match: 11. This CDR3 has 16 amino acids. Per the germline V gene, CDR1 is SEHNR and CDR2 is FQNEAQ (reference sequence). The gene calls are TRBV7-9 and TRBJ2-3; 8 bases are shared with TRBD1. The sequences come from peripheral blood, collected in the third trimester of pregnancy. The sequence came from a female donor in good health, enrolled as a control in a pregnancy study. The CDR3 DNA follows: TGTGCCAGCACCCGATGGACAGGGTATTCCACAGATACGCAGTATTTT. Its translation: CASTRWTGYSTDTQYF.